Listed here are 29 T cell receptor beta chains from one sample, sequenced in a study of monozygotic twins with inflammatory bowel disease. TCRdb reprocessed the 5' RACE reads; each CDR3 protein has one entry and no DNA is given. The table lists around 410,000 distinct CDR3 sequences. Material: blood. The origin of the receptors is a human donor with ulcerative colitis or Crohn's disease, or a healthy co-twin of an affected twin (not recorded which).

The chain links TRBV20-1 to TRBJ1-1; the TRBD1 assignment by TCRdb is unverifiable without DNA. The CDR3 consists of 15 residues. Germline CDR1 reads DFQATT; CDR2 reads SNEGSKA (reference sequence). The CDR3 reads CSASEQGKLRAEAFF.

This sequence joins TRBV9 and TRBJ2-3. This CDR3 comprises 14 residues. The germline V gene encodes CDR1 SGDLS and CDR2 YYNGEE. This chain's CDR3 is CASSARGNTDTQYF.

V usage is TRBV3-1 and J usage is TRBJ2-2; TCRdb lists TRBD1, though no DNA is available to test this call. In germline, CDR1 is LGHDT, CDR2 YNNKEL (reference sequence). CDR3 length: 14 amino acids. CDR3 protein: CASSQGARPGELFF.

The chain links TRBV28 to TRBJ1-4; TCRdb's D call, TRBD1, is unchecked because there is no DNA. CDR3 length equals 15 residues. Germline V gene lookup returns CDR1 MDHEN and CDR2 SYDVKM. CDR3 region: CASSYRQGLDEKLFF.

The chain links TRBV7-2 to TRBJ1-2; TCRdb returns TRBD1, unconfirmable since there is no DNA. This CDR3 is 14 amino acids long. Germline V lookup: CDR1 SGHTA, CDR2 FQGNSA. The CDR3 loop is CASSSGRGNYGYTF.

This rearrangement joins TRBV5-6 to TRBJ1-2. CDR1 and CDR2 from the germline V gene are SGHDT and YYEEEE. This CDR3 comprises 15 residues. CDR3 amino acids: CASSLVDVTAYGYTF. Full variable domain (missing parts from reference TRBV5-6 and TRBJ1-2): DAGVTQSPTHLIKTRGQQVTLRCSPKSGHDTVSWYQQALGQGPQFIFQYYEEEERQRGNFPDRFSGHQFPNYSSELNVNALLLGDSALYLCASSLVDVTAYGYTFGSGTRLTVV.

The chain is built from TRBV27 and TRBJ2-7; TCRdb indicates TRBD1, and absent DNA this call remains unverified. The CDR3 is made up of 17 amino acids. CDR1 and CDR2 (germline): MNHEY, SMNVEV (reference sequence). CDR3 sequence reads: CASSSSQGTLSSYEQYF.

V and J are TRBV4-1 and TRBJ2-2; without DNA, the TCRdb call of TRBD1 cannot be checked. Per germline, CDR1 MGHRA and CDR2 YSYEKL. This CDR3 spans 15 amino acids. CDR3 residues: CASSPGQGVGGELFF.

V gene TRBV15 combines with J gene TRBJ2-6. The CDR3 has 13 residues. Germline CDR1 LNHNV, CDR2 YYDKDF (reference sequence). The CDR3 here is CATKNSGANVLTF.

The rearrangement joins TRBV6-5 to TRBJ2-1; the TCRdb D gene call, TRBD1, has no DNA to confirm it. CDR1 and CDR2 from the germline V gene are MNHEY and SVGAGI. This CDR3 comprises 17 residues. The chain's CDR3 is CASSYSPGVPRYNEQFF.

The CDR3 here is CSASRSGMVETQYF. The gene calls are TRBV20-1 and TRBJ2-5; absent DNA, TCRdb's TRBD2 call cannot be checked. This CDR3 contains 14 residues. CDR1 is DFQATT, CDR2 SNEGSKA, per germline (reference sequence).

The genes are TRBV6-5 and TRBJ2-3; TCRdb returns TRBD1, unconfirmable since there is no DNA. In germline, CDR1 is MNHEY, CDR2 SVGAGI. The CDR3 has 16 residues. CDR3 amino acids: CASSYSTGEYTDTQYF.

The chain joins TRBV21-1 to TRBJ1-1. TRBV21-1 is deemed a pseudogene. The CDR3 is made up of 17 amino acids. Here the CDR3 reads CASSKASRHPVPSEAFF.

The chain couples TRBV7-2 to TRBJ2-7; the TCRdb call, TRBD1, lacks DNA for checking. This CDR3 is 15 amino acids long. Germline CDR1 and CDR2: SGHTA and FQGNSA. CDR3 amino acids: CASTIAAGGVYEQYF.

The V and J genes are TRBV5-6 and TRBJ1-2; TCRdb's D call, TRBD1, is unchecked because there is no DNA. The germline CDR1 and CDR2 sequences are SGHDT and YYEEEE. The CDR3 spans 15 residues. The CDR3 sequence: CASSLGRGANYGYTF. The whole variable domain, filled in from reference TRBV5-6 and TRBJ1-2, reads DAGVTQSPTHLIKTRGQQVTLRCSPKSGHDTVSWYQQALGQGPQFIFQYYEEEERQRGNFPDRFSGHQFPNYSSELNVNALLLGDSALYLCASSLGRGANYGYTFGSGTRLTVV.

The chain recombines TRBV12-3 or TRBV12-4 with TRBJ2-1; with no DNA, the TCRdb D assignment of TRBD1 cannot be verified. CDR3 length: 15 amino acids. CDR3: CASSPRDISYNEQFF.

The CDR3 loop is CASLKTGGTEAFF. The chain is built from TRBV3-1 and TRBJ1-1; the TRBD1 assignment by TCRdb is unverifiable without DNA. Per germline, CDR1 LGHDT and CDR2 YNNKEL (reference sequence). There are 13 residues in the CDR3.

CDR3 in amino acids: CAWSQGWGYQPQHF. The V and J genes are TRBV30 and TRBJ1-5; TCRdb outputs TRBD1, but without DNA this stays unchecked. The V gene's germline CDR1 is GTSNPN and CDR2 SVGIG (reference sequence). The CDR3 runs to 14 residues.

The rearrangement links TRBV28 to TRBJ2-7. CDR1 is MDHEN and CDR2 is SYDVKM in the germline V gene. This CDR3 has 13 amino acids. This CDR3 is CASRRRVPYEQYF.

The chain couples TRBV7-3 to TRBJ2-5; TCRdb designates TRBD2, a call that cannot be tested without DNA. Germline values: CDR1 SGHTA, CDR2 FQGTGA. CDR3 length: 16 residues. CDR3 protein: CASSLKGRAVKETQYF.

The chain carries TRBV3-1 and TRBJ1-6; TCRdb calls TRBD1, which cannot be checked without DNA. Per germline, CDR1 LGHDT and CDR2 YNNKEL (reference sequence). The length of the CDR3 is 15 residues. CDR3 in amino acids: CASSFQGAYNSPLHF. The full variable domain, rest sourced from reference TRBV3-1 and TRBJ1-6, is DTAVSQTPKYLVTQMGNDKSIKCEQNLGHDTMYWYKQDSKKFLKIMFSYNNKELIINETVPNRFSPKSPDKAHLNLHINSLELGDSAVYFCASSFQGAYNSPLHFGNGTRLTVT.

V gene TRBV30 combines with J gene TRBJ1-1. CDR1 is GTSNPN and CDR2 is SVGIG in the germline V gene (reference sequence). The CDR3 length is 12 residues. The CDR3 loop is CAWMSRSTEAFF.

The chain employs TRBV24-1 and TRBJ2-1; no DNA is available, so the TRBD1 call from TCRdb remains unchecked. The CDR3 is 13 residues long. Germline V gene sequence: CDR1 KGHDR, CDR2 SFDVKD. CDR3: CATSGAGLDEQFF.

V and J are TRBV5-6 and TRBJ2-2. Germline values: CDR1 SGHDT, CDR2 YYEEEE. This CDR3 has 17 amino acids. This chain's CDR3 is CASSSRRLTTNTGELFF.

This CDR3 reads CSARESASGVDTQYF. This chain connects TRBV20-1 to TRBJ2-3. The CDR3 runs to 15 residues. Per the germline V gene, CDR1 is DFQATT and CDR2 is SNEGSKA (reference sequence).

The J gene is TRBJ2-7, the V gene TRBV6-2 or TRBV6-3; TCRdb selects TRBD1, and the lack of DNA leaves this call unchecked. The CDR3 runs 16 residues. CDR1 is MNHEY and CDR2 is SVGEGT in the germline V gene. The CDR3 sequence: CASSRRTAPLSYEQYF.

V is TRBV6-5 and J is TRBJ2-5; lacking DNA, the TRBD1 call made by TCRdb goes unchecked. CDR3 length equals 18 residues. In germline, CDR1 is MNHEY, CDR2 SVGAGI. CDR3 sequence reads: CASSYSYRGVTSQETQYF.

This sequence joins TRBV30 and TRBJ2-7; TCRdb's D gene call, TRBD1, goes unchecked for lack of DNA. This CDR3 is 13 amino acids long. Germline values: CDR1 GTSNPN, CDR2 SVGIG (reference sequence). The CDR3 sequence is CAYRRPGDHEQYF.

V is TRBV14 and J is TRBJ1-1; TCRdb returns TRBD1, unconfirmable since there is no DNA. CDR1 SGHDN and CDR2 FVKESK come from the germline V gene. This CDR3 is 12 amino acids long. CDR3 sequence reads: CASSQTRGDPFF.